Presented here are 18 T cell receptor beta chains from one specimen sequenced in a study of a mutant IDH1 vaccine in newly diagnosed glioma. Antigen specificity for these receptors is unknown. Assay: immunoSEQ multiplex PCR; the TCRdb copy retains only in-frame clones and omits some. The repertoire holds about 40,000 clones, with about 89% as singletons. Specified time point: week 5, during vaccination. Mutant IDH1 20-mer peptide, at 300 ug, made up each vaccine dose, with topical imiquimod. The sample in question was PBMCs, obtained from a glioma patient whose treatment included an IDH1 peptide vaccine. These receptors originate from a man in his fifties or sixties with glioma.

The chain has TRBV14 and TRBJ2-7; the match to TRBD1 covers 8 bases. Trimming cost V 4 bases and J 0 bases; bases outside gene matches: 8. Per the germline V gene, CDR1 is SGHDN and CDR2 is FVKESK. The CDR3 runs to 16 residues. CDR3 nucleotide sequence: TGTGCCAGCAGCCTTTGGGACAGGAAAGACTCCTACGAGCAGTACTTC. It yields the protein CASSLWDRKDSYEQYF. Together with reference TRBV14 and TRBJ2-7, the CDR3 gives the full variable domain: EAGVTQFPSHSVIEKGQTVTLRCDPISGHDNLYWYRRVMGKEIKFLLHFVKESKQDESGMPNNRFLAERTGGTYSTLKVQPAELEDSGVYFCASSLWDRKDSYEQYFGPGTRLTVT.

CDR3 sequence (DNA): TGTGCCAGCAGCCAAGTGACTAGCGGGAGGGGCTGGGCAGATACGCAGTATTTT. Its translation is CASSQVTSGRGWADTQYF. The V call is TRBV14, the J call TRBJ2-3; 14 bases agree with TRBD2. Germline loops: CDR1 SGHDN, CDR2 FVKESK. V lost 1 base to trimming and J lost 4 bases; unmatched junction nucleotides: 7. The CDR3 runs 18 residues.

The chain combines TRBV25-1 with TRBJ2-2, with no clear D. CDR3 size: 16 residues. Germline V lookup: CDR1 MGHDK, CDR2 SYGVNS. The V end lost 1 base, the J end lost 3 bases, and 12 bases lay between the germline ends. The DNA of the CDR3 is TGTGCCAGCAGTGAATTCGTGGGTACGGACACCGGGGAGCTGTTTTTT. Protein: CASSEFVGTDTGELFF.

The rearrangement links TRBV4-2 to TRBJ2-1; 11 bases agree with TRBD2. This CDR3 has 17 amino acids. The J segment lost 4 bases and the V segment lost 3 bases, leaving 8 bases of the junction unmatched. Germline V lookup: CDR1 LGHNA, CDR2 YNFKEQ. This CDR3 is CASSQHETSGVYNEQFF. CDR3 sequence (DNA): TGTGCCAGCAGCCAGCACGAGACTAGCGGGGTTTACAATGAGCAGTTCTTC.

The genes are TRBV6-6 and TRBJ1-4, with 7 bases fitting TRBD1. V dropped 2 bases and J dropped 8; count of bases not matched to a gene: 8. CDR3 length: 15 residues. Germline V gene data show CDR1 as MNHNY and CDR2 as SVGAGI (reference sequence). In nucleotides, the CDR3 is TGTGCCAGCAGTTACGCCCGACGGGACAGCGAAAAACTGTTTTTT. This translates into CASSYARRDSEKLFF.

This chain joins TRBV7-8 and TRBJ2-7, with a tentative D call TRBD2 (8 bases). V was pared by 1 base and J by 7 bases, with 23 bases between. The CDR3 is made up of 17 amino acids. The V gene's germline CDR1 is SGHVS and CDR2 FQNEAQ. CDR3 loop: CASSLGGGRHPRGEQYF. CDR3 DNA: TGTGCCAGCAGCTTAGGGGGCGGGAGGCACCCCAGGGGGGAGCAGTACTTC.

CDR3 sequence: CASSTGTSGTYEQYF. In DNA, the CDR3 is TGTGCCAGTAGCACAGGGACTAGCGGGACCTACGAGCAGTACTTC. This chain joins TRBV19 and TRBJ2-7, with TRBD2 matching over 13 bases. The CDR3 covers 15 residues. Germline V gene sequence: CDR1 LNHDA, CDR2 SQIVND (reference sequence). V gave up 6 bases and J gave up 2 bases; unmatched junction bases: 4.

In this sample, this clone is medium-sized (0.01 to 0.1%). J is TRBJ2-7 and V is TRBV11-2; TRBD1 matches 8 bases. Trimming at V came to 3 bases and at J to 3 bases, leaving 4 bases not matched to a gene. Germline CDR1 reads SGHAT; CDR2 reads FQNNGV. The CDR3 length is 14 residues. CDR3 in amino acids: CASSLVTGGYEQYF. CDR3 nucleotide sequence: TGTGCCAGCAGCTTGGTTACAGGGGGCTACGAGCAGTACTTC.

This clone was recorded once. This chain joins TRBV10-2 and TRBJ2-3, with 8 bases fitting TRBD2. J lost 4 bases, V lost 7 bases, and 7 bases had no gene match. Looked up from germline, CDR1 is WSHSY and CDR2 is SAAADI. The CDR3 is made up of 14 amino acids. The CDR3 sequence: CASMSGRGADTQYF. The CDR3 DNA reads as TGCGCCAGCATGTCCGGGAGGGGGGCAGATACGCAGTATTTT.

This rearrangement joins TRBV11-2 to TRBJ2-7; possible D gene TRBD2, 5 bases. CDR1 is SGHAT and CDR2 is FQNNGV in the germline V gene. The CDR3 is 16 residues long. V was cut by 1 base and J by 3 bases, with 16 bases left in between. The CDR3 sequence is CASSLVGVHKNYEQYF. Written as DNA, the CDR3 is TGTGCCAGCAGCTTAGTCGGGGTCCACAAAAACTACGAGCAGTACTTC.

The V and J genes are TRBV7-9 and TRBJ2-6, with D possibly being TRBD2 (5 bases). The CDR3 totals 18 residues. CDR1 is SEHNR and CDR2 is FQNEAQ in the germline V gene (reference sequence). Trimming took 5 bases from V and 0 from J, leaving 17 bases between them. In DNA form, the CDR3 reads TGTGCCAGCAGCCCGGGAAAGGGTACCATCTCTGGGGCCAACGTCCTGACTTTC. Protein product: CASSPGKGTISGANVLTF. Combining the CDR3 with reference TRBV7-9 and TRBJ2-6 gives the whole variable domain DTGVSQNPRHKITKRGQNVTFRCDPISEHNRLYWYRQTLGQGPEFLTYFQNEAQLEKSRLLSDRFSAERPKGSFSTLEIQRTEQGDSAMYLCASSPGKGTISGANVLTFGAGSRLTVL.

This chain connects TRBV4-1 to TRBJ2-3; weak D call: TRBD2 (6 bases). CDR1 and CDR2 (germline): MGHRA, YSYEKL. The CDR3 consists of 15 residues. The V and J ends lost 4 bases and 7 bases respectively, with 18 bases between them. This CDR3 is CASSPSGLSRNTQYF. The CDR3 DNA sequence: TGCGCCAGCAGCCCCTCGGGACTTTCCAGGAATACGCAGTATTTT.

This clone was counted once. The J gene is TRBJ2-7, the V gene TRBV11-2; possible D gene TRBD2, 5 bases. The germline gives CDR1 SGHAT, CDR2 FQNNGV. The V and J ends lost 5 bases and 0 bases respectively, with 11 bases between them. The CDR3 covers 14 residues. The CDR3: CASSPQRNSYEQYF. The CDR3 DNA sequence: TGTGCCAGCAGCCCTCAGCGGAACTCCTACGAGCAGTACTTC.

The rearrangement joins TRBV4-2 to TRBJ2-7; D is unresolved. The V and J ends lost 0 bases and 2 bases respectively, with 8 bases between them. CDR3 length: 14 amino acids. CDR1 is LGHNA and CDR2 is YNFKEQ in the germline V gene. CDR3 sequence (DNA): TGTGCCAGCAGCCAAGACGGGTCGACCTACGAGCAGTACTTC. The encoded protein is CASSQDGSTYEQYF.

The V and J genes are TRBV30 and TRBJ2-7; D unclear. CDR1 is GTSNPN, CDR2 SVGIG, per germline (reference sequence). The CDR3 spans 12 residues. Deletions cut 0 bases from V and 3 bases from J, with 6 bases between. DNA of the CDR3: TGTGCCTGGAGTGTATTCGACTACGAGCAGTACTTC. Translating it yields CAWSVFDYEQYF.

The chain has TRBV29-1 and TRBJ2-6; 11 bases match TRBD1. The CDR3 loop spans 18 amino acids. Germline values: CDR1 SQVTM, CDR2 ANQGSEA. J was trimmed by 2 bases and V by 1 base; bases with no gene match: 7. The chain's CDR3 is CSVEGPDRGLTGANVLTF. CDR3 bases: TGCAGCGTTGAAGGTCCGGACAGGGGGCTCACTGGGGCCAACGTCCTGACTTTC.

The chain links TRBV7-6 to TRBJ2-6; D gene unclear. The ends were cut back, 1 base at V and 4 bases at J, with 8 bases in the middle. Germline assignment: CDR1 SGHVS and CDR2 FNYEAQ. This CDR3 comprises 15 residues. CDR3 region: CASSLVLSGANVLTF. The CDR3 bases are TGTGCCAGCAGCTTAGTCCTGTCCGGGGCCAACGTCCTGACTTTC.

The J gene is TRBJ2-1, the V gene TRBV18; no clear D. Deletions cut 3 bases from V and 6 bases from J, with 3 bases between. The CDR3 has 11 amino acids. The V gene's germline CDR1 is KGHSH and CDR2 LQKENI. CDR3 amino acids: CASSPSNEQFF. CDR3 coding DNA: TGTGCCAGCTCACCCTCCAATGAGCAGTTCTTC.